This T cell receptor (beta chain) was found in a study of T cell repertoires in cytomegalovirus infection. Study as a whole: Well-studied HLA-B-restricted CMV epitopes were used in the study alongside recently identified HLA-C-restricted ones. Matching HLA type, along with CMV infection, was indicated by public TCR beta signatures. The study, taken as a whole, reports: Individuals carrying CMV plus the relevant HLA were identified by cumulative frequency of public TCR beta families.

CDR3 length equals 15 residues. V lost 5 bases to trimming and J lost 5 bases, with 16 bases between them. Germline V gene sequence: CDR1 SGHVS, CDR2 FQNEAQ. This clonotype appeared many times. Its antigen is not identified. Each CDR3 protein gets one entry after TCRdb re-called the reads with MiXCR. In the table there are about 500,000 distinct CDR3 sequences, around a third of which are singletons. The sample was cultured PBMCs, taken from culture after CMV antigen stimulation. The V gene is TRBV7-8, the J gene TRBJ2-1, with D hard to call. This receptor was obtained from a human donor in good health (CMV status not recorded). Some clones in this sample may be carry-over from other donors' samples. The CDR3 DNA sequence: TGTGCCAGCAGCCCCCCCCAGCCCTTAAACAATGAGCAGTTCTTC. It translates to CASSPPQPLNNEQFF.